This TCR beta chain was identified during a study of vaccination effects on CD4 cells after COVID-19. The table lists this clone with a count of one. Its specificity is not known. Prior to sequencing, the ViraFEST assay stimulated PBMC with viral peptide pools, which expanded the antigen-specific CD4+ T cells. Following 10 days of culture, CD4+ T cells were isolated. Among the vaccine recipients, none had a prior SARS-CoV-2 infection, and nucleocapsid antibodies were negative. PBMC were cultured at roughly 2 million per well with about 10 IU/ml IL-2 and roughly 10 ug/ml peptides. This CDR3 contains 10 residues. V gave up 4 bases and J gave up 8 bases, with 5 bases separating them. Germline assignment: CDR1 MNHEY and CDR2 SMNVEV (reference sequence). Libraries were prepared by immunoSEQ multiplex PCR; TCRdb keeps only in-frame clonotypes and omits some of them. The profile shows tens of thousands of clones, 65% to 85% of them singletons.

The sequenced sample was CD4+ T cells from PBMCs cultured with HCoV-OC43 spike peptides, obtained before COVID-19 vaccination. Subset indicated: HCoV-OC43 spike overlapping peptide pool stimulation. This chain links TRBV27 with TRBJ1-2, with D hard to call. This clonotype originated in a human donor who received a COVID-19 vaccine. Here the CDR3 DNA reads TGTGCCAGCAGTTCGTGGGGCTACACCTTC. It codes for CASSSWGYTF.